This T cell receptor (beta chain) was captured by sequencing in a study of tissue T cells after allogeneic stem cell transplantation. Notes on the study in general: Tissue-detected TCR repertoire was only partly captured by blood and spleen T cells.

By share of the sample, this clone is medium-sized (0.01 to 0.1%). Antigen unknown. The listed genes are named as in mouse. Read data end 1 residue before the CDR3 end; the end is taken from the germline J gene. The time point was: mouse harvest day 14 after allogeneic transplant. Mouse grafts combined 10^7 T-cell-depleted bone marrow cells with 10^6 splenic CD5+ T cells. Tissues came from B6→BALB/c major-mismatch GVHD mice at day 7 or 14. The method was immunoSEQ multiplex PCR; TCRdb's version includes in-frame clones alone and lacks a portion of them. The table shows roughly 2,800 clones, with around 45% occurring only once. With 6 bases clipped from V and 6 bases from J, the junction kept 5 bases outside the gene matches. Germline CDR1 is KGHPV and CDR2 is FQNQEV (reference sequence). The CDR3 covers 12 residues.

V is TRBV26 and J is TRBJ2-7; 7 bases align to TRBD1. The source material was gut tissue. This TCR came from a female BALB/c mouse given C57BL/6 T cells with graft-versus-host disease after an allogeneic hematopoietic cell transplant. CDR3 amino acids: CASSRDRVEQYF. The DNA read from the CDR3 is TGTGCCAGCAGCCGAGACAGGGTTGAACAGTAC.